Detailed here is one T cell receptor (delta chain). Antigen: not known. The same CDR3 also results from other DNA sequences found in this sample. This entry comes from a study of delta chains in infants with herpesvirus infections. Study results and caveats: Absence in CMV-uninfected infants may reflect the detection limit only. Uninfected infants and those infected after 120 days lacked the public clonotype.

TCR cDNA was made from PBMC RNA with gamma- and delta-chain-specific primers. TCRdb re-analyzed the RT-PCR reads via CATT. Of roughly 1,400 delta-chain clones listed, roughly 37% were seen once; the top ten hold 8.5% to 10%. This material consisted of peripheral blood, taken at time point 1 of longitudinal follow-up. This TCR derives from a human donor who was a Ugandan infant, either HIV-exposed or HIV-unexposed (not recorded which).

Here the CDR3 DNA reads TGTGCTCTTGGGGGTGTTCCTCCTGGGGGCCCATACACCGATAAACTCATCTTT. Residues: CALGGVPPGGPYTDKLIF. The chain couples TRDV1 to TRDJ1; 7 positions agree with TRDD3. The trim removed 4 bases at V and 0 bases at J, leaving 14 bases unmatched. Germline loops: CDR1 TSWWSYY, CDR2 QGS. The CDR3 is 18 amino acids.